These 32 T cell receptor beta chains came from one sample sequenced in a study of Ad26.COV2.S vaccination and SARS-CoV-2 variants. Treatment indicated: over 15 received Ad26.COV2.S at low or high dose, single or two shots; several received placebo; per-sample allocation not given. Day 63 after the first vaccine or placebo injection was the time point for sampling. Sequencing used immunoSEQ multiplex PCR; TCRdb keeps in-frame clones, though not all of them. The repertoire holds around 250,000 clones, with around 85% as singletons. The sample in question was peripheral blood, obtained in a trial of Ad26.COV2.S vaccine versus placebo. These receptor sequences come from a person between 18 and 65 years old who received the Ad26.COV2.S COVID-19 vaccine or a placebo.

The sample holds one count of this clone. The gene calls are TRBV10-2 and TRBJ2-1, with 14 positions matching TRBD2. Germline V gene sequence: CDR1 WSHSY, CDR2 SAAADI. The CDR3 loop spans 19 amino acids. V shed 4 bases, J shed 5 bases, and the junction held 13 bases outside the gene matches. The CDR3 here is CASSVTRTSGGTSNNEQFF. CDR3 DNA sequence: TGCGCCAGCAGTGTGACCCGGACTAGCGGGGGGACTTCCAACAATGAGCAGTTCTTC.

For the CDR3, the DNA is TGCGCCAGCAGCCCAATAGACAGGTCCTACGAGCAGTACTTC. Translating it yields CASSPIDRSYEQYF. V is TRBV4-1 and J is TRBJ2-7; a weak D match, TRBD1 (6 bases). Germline CDR1 reads MGHRA; CDR2 reads YSYEKL. The CDR3 totals 14 residues. The V gene lost 4 bases and the J gene lost 1 base, with 11 bases spanning the gap.

The rearrangement links TRBV6-2 or TRBV6-3 to TRBJ1-6; no definite D call. Trimming removed 4 bases at V and 4 bases at J, with 14 bases between. CDR1 and CDR2 (germline): MNHEY, SVGEGT. CDR3 length: 16 residues. CDR3 sequence: CASSSEAAWYNSPLHF. In DNA, the CDR3 is TGTGCCAGCAGTTCGGAGGCCGCTTGGTATAATTCACCCCTCCACTTT.

V and J are TRBV12-5 and TRBJ1-4; D gene uncertain. CDR1 LGHNT and CDR2 FRNRAP come from the germline V gene. The CDR3 contains 15 residues. V was clipped by 1 base and J by 0 bases, with 6 bases between them. As DNA, the CDR3 is TGTGCTAGTGGTTTGGGGGATTCAACTAATGAAAAACTGTTTTTT. It codes for CASGLGDSTNEKLFF.

V gene TRBV7-9 combines with J gene TRBJ2-1; D is unclear. In germline, CDR1 is SEHNR, CDR2 FQNEAQ (reference sequence). This CDR3 region has 15 residues. Deletions cut 4 bases from V and 7 bases from J, with 17 bases between. DNA of the CDR3: TGTGCCAGCAGCTCAGCAAGATCGACCGGGAATGAGCAGTTCTTC. Protein: CASSSARSTGNEQFF.

The chain links TRBV5-1 to TRBJ1-6, with 8 bases fitting TRBD1. J lost 13 bases, V lost 0 bases, and 6 bases had no gene match. The CDR3 loop spans 14 amino acids. CDR1 is SGHRS, CDR2 YFSETQ, per germline. The CDR3, as DNA: TGCGCCAGCAGCTTGGTGACAGGGGCCTCCCCCCTCCACTTT. It translates to CASSLVTGASPLHF. Full variable domain (missing parts from reference TRBV5-1 and TRBJ1-6): KAGVTQTPRYLIKTRGQQVTLSCSPISGHRSVSWYQQTPGQGLQFLFEYFSETQRNKGNFPGRFSGRQFSNSRSEMNVSTLELGDSALYLCASSLVTGASPLHFGNGTRLTVT.

This clone turned up a few times. The gene calls are TRBV7-2 and TRBJ2-7; TRBD1 might be the D (5 bases). The CDR3 is 14 amino acids. Germline V CDR1 and CDR2: SGHTA, FQGNSA. Deletions cut 5 bases from V and 3 bases from J, with 14 bases between. In nucleotides, the CDR3 is TGTGCCAGCAGCCGGACATCGGGTGTCTACGAGCAGTACTTC. Protein: CASSRTSGVYEQYF.

The V and J genes are TRBV7-3 and TRBJ1-1; no clear D gene. Trimming shortened V by 0 bases and J by 4 bases, and 9 bases separated the two germline ends. CDR1 and CDR2 (germline): SGHTA, FQGTGA. The CDR3 spans 14 residues. The CDR3 sequence is CASSLTGSSTEAFF. The DNA for the CDR3 is TGTGCCAGCAGCTTAACAGGGTCTTCCACTGAAGCTTTCTTT.

The chain combines TRBV6-2 or TRBV6-3 with TRBJ2-7; D remains ambiguous. Trimming pared 3 bases from V and 6 bases from J, leaving 9 bases between. The CDR3 runs 12 residues. Germline CDR1 and CDR2: MNHEY and SVGEGT. The chain's CDR3 is CASSYPPLEQYF. The CDR3, as DNA: TGTGCCAGCAGTTATCCTCCTCTCGAGCAGTACTTC.

The V gene is TRBV7-9, the J gene TRBJ1-1; TRBD1 might be the D (6 bases). The CDR3 runs 16 residues. With 4 bases removed from V and 1 base from J, the gap between germline ends came to 16 bases. Germline-derived CDR1 and CDR2 are SEHNR and FQNEAQ (reference sequence). CDR3 in amino acids: CASSSTYRVKNTEAFF. The CDR3 region has the DNA TGTGCCAGCAGCTCCACCTACAGGGTAAAGAACACTGAAGCTTTCTTT.

CDR3 nucleotides: TGTGCCACCAGTGATCTTGACACAGATACGCAGTATTTT. Amino acid sequence: CATSDLDTDTQYF. The V gene is TRBV24-1, the J gene TRBJ2-3; no firm D call. Germline-derived CDR1 and CDR2 are KGHDR and SFDVKD. V lost 3 bases, J lost 2 bases, and 5 bases lay in between. The CDR3 has 13 residues.

The chain is built from TRBV7-2 and TRBJ1-5; 8 nucleotides match TRBD1. The CDR3 length is 14 residues. Germline V CDR1 and CDR2: SGHTA, FQGNSA. V lost 5 bases, J lost 7 bases, and 7 bases stayed unmatched. Written as DNA, the CDR3 is TGTGCCAGCAGCCCCGACAGGGGAGGACAGCCCCAGCATTTT. Amino acids: CASSPDRGGQPQHF. Variable domain in full (rest from reference TRBV7-2 and TRBJ1-5): GAGVSQSPSNKVTEKGKDVELRCDPISGHTALYWYRQSLGQGLEFLIYFQGNSAPDKSGLPSDRFSAERTGGSVSTLTIQRTQQEDSAVYLCASSPDRGGQPQHFGDGTRLSIL.

This chain joins TRBV10-3 and TRBJ1-1; D ambiguous. The CDR3 totals 16 residues. The V and J ends lost 7 bases and 4 bases respectively, with 22 bases between them. Per the germline V gene, CDR1 is ENHRY and CDR2 is SYGVKD. CDR3 DNA: TGTGCCATCAAAGGCGATAGCACAGTCGCACTCACTGAAGCTTTCTTT. It is translated as CAIKGDSTVALTEAFF.

This chain uses TRBV7-3 with TRBJ2-3; 11 bases align to TRBD2. Germline V lookup: CDR1 SGHTA, CDR2 FQGTGA. The CDR3 runs 17 residues. Germline trimming cut 5 bases from V and 1 base from J; bases unmatched to any gene: 8. CDR3 nucleotides: TGTGCCAGCAGCCGTAGCGGGGGGGCTTCAGGCACAGATACGCAGTATTTT. It codes for CASSRSGGASGTDTQYF. Combining the CDR3 with reference TRBV7-3 and TRBJ2-3 gives the whole variable domain GAGVSQTPSNKVTEKGKYVELRCDPISGHTALYWYRQSLGQGPEFLIYFQGTGAADDSGLPNDRFFAVRPEGSVSTLKIQRTERGDSAVYLCASSRSGGASGTDTQYFGPGTRLTVL.

The chain has TRBV30 and TRBJ1-3; D remains ambiguous. Germline values: CDR1 GTSNPN, CDR2 SVGIG (reference sequence). Trimming left V 1 base short and J 5 bases short, with 3 bases between. The CDR3 length is 11 residues. DNA of the CDR3: TGTGCCTGGAGTGGCCGAAACACCATATATTTT. Encoded protein: CAWSGRNTIYF.

The genes are TRBV6-5 and TRBJ2-7; the D call may be TRBD1 or TRBD2 (6 bases each). Germline values: CDR1 MNHEY, CDR2 SVGAGI. V was pared by 6 bases and J by 2 bases, with 14 bases between. The CDR3 contains 14 residues. Written as DNA, the CDR3 is TGTGCCAGCAGACATGAAGGGGGGCCCTACGAGCAGTACTTC. Translated: CASRHEGGPYEQYF.

On this clone: Other DNA sequences in the same sample also yield this CDR3. The V and J genes are TRBV5-1 and TRBJ1-2; TRBD1 matches at 7 bases. CDR3 length equals 15 residues. Germline V gene sequence: CDR1 SGHRS, CDR2 YFSETQ. J gave up 0 bases and V 0 bases, and 2 bases lay outside the gene matches. The CDR3 DNA is TGCGCCAGCAGCTTGGACAGGGGAACTAACTATGGCTACACCTTC. This encodes CASSLDRGTNYGYTF. Full variable domain (rest looked up from reference TRBV5-1 and TRBJ1-2): KAGVTQTPRYLIKTRGQQVTLSCSPISGHRSVSWYQQTPGQGLQFLFEYFSETQRNKGNFPGRFSGRQFSNSRSEMNVSTLELGDSALYLCASSLDRGTNYGYTFGSGTRLTVV.

As DNA, the CDR3 is TGTGCCAGCAGTTACCCCCCGGACAGGGTTTGGGCTGAAGCTTTCTTT. This gives the protein CASSYPPDRVWAEAFF. The rearrangement joins TRBV6-2 or TRBV6-3 to TRBJ1-1, with 8 bases lining up with TRBD1. This CDR3 region has 16 residues. From germline, CDR1 is MNHEY and CDR2 SVGEGT. With 2 bases clipped from V and 6 bases from J, the junction kept 11 bases outside the gene matches.

The chain recombines TRBV7-3 with TRBJ1-6; weak D call: TRBD1 (6 bases). The V gene's germline CDR1 is SGHTA and CDR2 FQGTGA. This CDR3 comprises 17 residues. V dropped 1 base and J dropped 8 bases, with 18 bases sitting between them. CDR3 sequence: CASSLKVRGRLDSPLHF. The CDR3 DNA reads TGTGCCAGCAGCTTAAAGGTCCGGGGGCGCTTGGATTCACCCCTCCACTTT.

The chain joins TRBV7-2 to TRBJ2-3, with a tentative D call TRBD2 (6 bases). The CDR3 extends over 14 amino acids. Germline-derived CDR1 and CDR2 are SGHTA and FQGNSA. Between the trimmed V and J ends, which lost 4 bases and 6 bases, there was a span of 14 bases. CDR3 residues: CASSSFRGFDTQYF. The CDR3 coding sequence is TGTGCCAGCAGCTCCTTTCGGGGGTTTGATACGCAGTATTTT.

The chain couples TRBV11-3 to TRBJ2-7; 7 bases fit TRBD1. The CDR3 has 14 residues. CDR1 SGHNT and CDR2 YENEEA come from the germline V gene. The ends lost 5 bases at V and 0 bases at J; junction bases unmatched: 4. CDR3 protein: CASSLGGDSYEQYF. The DNA for the CDR3 is TGTGCCAGCAGCCTAGGGGGCGACTCCTACGAGCAGTACTTC.

Points on this clone: Other DNA sequences in this specimen translate into the identical CDR3. The rearrangement joins TRBV30 to TRBJ1-6, with 8 bases lining up with TRBD1. Germline V gene lookup returns CDR1 GTSNPN and CDR2 SVGIG (reference sequence). V trimming: 0 bases; J trimming: 7 bases; junction bases outside the gene matches: 2. This CDR3 spans 14 amino acids. Here the CDR3 reads CAWSVTGGNSPLHF. In DNA, the CDR3 is TGTGCCTGGAGTGTAACAGGGGGGAATTCACCCCTCCACTTT.

This chain uses TRBV7-9 with TRBJ1-5; D possibly corresponds to TRBD1 (6 bases). The V and J ends lost 1 base and 5 bases respectively, with 9 bases between them. This CDR3 contains 14 residues. From germline, CDR1 is SEHNR and CDR2 FQNEAQ (reference sequence). CDR3 sequence: CASSLGQGHQPQHF. CDR3 DNA: TGTGCCAGCAGCTTAGGCCAGGGGCATCAGCCCCAGCATTTT.

V gene TRBV18 combines with J gene TRBJ1-2; 7 bases agree with TRBD1. Per germline, CDR1 KGHSH and CDR2 LQKENI. V dropped 1 base and J dropped 6; count of bases not matched to a gene: 11. The CDR3 extends over 16 amino acids. In nucleotides, the CDR3 is TGTGCCAGCTCACCACAGGGAGGGACAGTAGGAGATGGCTACACCTTC. It translates to CASSPQGGTVGDGYTF.

The gene calls are TRBV27 and TRBJ2-1; D is possibly TRBD2 (5 bases). Trimming stripped 6 bases from V and 5 bases from J, with 14 bases between. Germline V gene sequence: CDR1 MNHEY, CDR2 SMNVEV (reference sequence). The CDR3 is 14 amino acids. The CDR3 protein is CASSPIDYDNEQFF. Written as DNA, the CDR3 is TGTGCCAGCAGCCCTATAGACTACGACAATGAGCAGTTCTTC.

CDR3 sequence reads: CASSLTRLETQYF. The CDR3 DNA is TGTGCCAGCAGCTTAACTCGGCTTGAGACCCAGTACTTC. The gene calls are TRBV7-3 and TRBJ2-5; D is unresolved. V was clipped by 0 bases and J by 5 bases, with 7 bases between them. This CDR3 is built from 13 residues. Germline V gene lookup returns CDR1 SGHTA and CDR2 FQGTGA.

CDR3 amino acids: CASSLVGAGGHEQFF. The DNA for the CDR3 is TGTGCCAGCAGCTTAGTCGGGGCAGGGGGCCATGAGCAGTTCTTC. The gene calls are TRBV7-9 and TRBJ2-1; 8 bases are a match to TRBD1. This CDR3 is built from 15 residues. Germline values: CDR1 SEHNR, CDR2 FQNEAQ (reference sequence). V lost 1 base to trimming and J lost 8 bases; unmatched junction nucleotides: 7.

V usage is TRBV10-2 and J usage is TRBJ1-1; 7 bases fit TRBD1. Germline CDR1 reads WSHSY; CDR2 reads SAAADI. V shed 5 bases and J 0 bases; nucleotides not matched to a gene: 3. The CDR3 runs 14 residues. For the CDR3, the DNA is TGCGCCAGCAGTTGGGACAGCATGAACACTGAAGCTTTCTTT. This codes for CASSWDSMNTEAFF.

The V gene is TRBV19, the J gene TRBJ2-2, with D unresolved. V dropped 7 bases and J dropped 7 bases, with 16 bases sitting between them. The germline V gene encodes CDR1 LNHDA and CDR2 SQIVND (reference sequence). This CDR3 is built from 14 residues. This CDR3 is CASIGSAVLGELFF. CDR3 nucleotides: TGTGCCAGTATCGGATCGGCGGTTCTCGGGGAGCTGTTTTTT.

CDR3 nucleotide sequence: TGTGCCAGCAGCCACGTTGGAGGGTTCAGGGATACGCAGTATTTT. Its translation is CASSHVGGFRDTQYF. The rearrangement joins TRBV14 to TRBJ2-3; TRBD2 might be the D (6 bases). Trimming removed 3 bases at V and 6 bases at J, with 16 bases between. Germline V gives CDR1 SGHDN, CDR2 FVKESK. The CDR3 totals 15 residues.

This clone appeared a few times. The chain recombines TRBV5-6 with TRBJ2-7; weak D call: TRBD2 (6 bases). V shed 5 bases and J shed 3 bases, with 12 bases lying between them. CDR1 is SGHDT and CDR2 is YYEEEE in the germline V gene. The CDR3 is 13 amino acids. The CDR3 protein is CASSSSGGYEQYF. The DNA of the CDR3 is TGTGCCAGCAGTTCATCCGGGGGCTACGAGCAGTACTTC.

Points on this clone: This sample also contains other DNA sequences that code for the same CDR3. J is TRBJ1-2 and V is TRBV6-6; possible D gene TRBD1, 6 bases. The CDR3 is made up of 14 amino acids. V lost 3 bases and J lost 2, with 10 bases in between. CDR1 is MNHNY and CDR2 is SVGAGI in the germline V gene (reference sequence). For the CDR3, the DNA is TGTGCCAGCAGTTATAACGACAGGAACTATGGCTACACCTTC. Residues: CASSYNDRNYGYTF.